This passage covers 28 T cell receptor beta chains from one sample sequenced in a study of blood T cell repertoires in COVID-19. Libraries were prepared by immunoSEQ multiplex PCR; TCRdb keeps only in-frame clonotypes and omits some of them. The sample holds a few hundred thousand clones, 80% to 90% seen once. Sequences were obtained from PBMCs or T cells enriched from blood (not recorded which). Receptors originate from a man aged 25 to 40 who had recovered from COVID-19.

The chain couples TRBV19 to TRBJ2-1; 9 nucleotides line up with TRBD2. CDR3 length equals 17 residues. Germline V CDR1 and CDR2: LNHDA, SQIVND (reference sequence). J was trimmed by 4 bases and V by 0 bases; bases with no gene match: 7. CDR3 sequence: CASSIDGLAGNYNEQFF. The DNA for the CDR3 is TGTGCCAGTAGTATAGATGGGCTAGCGGGAAATTACAATGAGCAGTTCTTC.

V gene TRBV28 combines with J gene TRBJ1-3; 7 nucleotides match TRBD1. The CDR3 is 19 amino acids. CDR1 MDHEN and CDR2 SYDVKM come from the germline V gene. Unmatched junction bases numbered 16, after V lost 5 bases and J lost 0 bases. The CDR3 DNA is TGTGCCAGCAGTCCAAAACAGGGGCCGACAACTTACTCTGGAAACACCATATATTTT. Translating gives CASSPKQGPTTYSGNTIYF.

The chain recombines TRBV5-4 with TRBJ2-2; no firm D call. The CDR3 is 13 amino acids. The germline V gene encodes CDR1 SGHNT and CDR2 YYREEE (reference sequence). Between the trimmed V and J ends, which lost 0 bases and 6 bases, there was a span of 6 bases. CDR3 sequence: CASSLEAAGELFF. In DNA, the CDR3 is TGTGCCAGCAGCTTGGAGGCGGCCGGGGAGCTGTTTTTT.

This chain joins TRBV18 and TRBJ1-2; the match to TRBD1 covers 7 bases. V was clipped by 5 bases and J by 6 bases; unmatched bases: 6. Germline loops: CDR1 KGHSH, CDR2 LQKENI. The CDR3 loop spans 13 amino acids. The CDR3 spells CASSYDRVDGYTF. CDR3 nucleotides: TGTGCCAGCTCATACGACAGGGTAGATGGCTACACCTTC.

The rearrangement joins TRBV9 to TRBJ1-4; the D is unclear. Germline assignment: CDR1 SGDLS and CDR2 YYNGEE. There are 15 residues in the CDR3. V shed 0 bases and J shed 4 bases, with 10 bases lying between them. For the CDR3, the DNA is TGTGCCAGCAGCGTAGGGGCGACGAGTAATGAAAAACTGTTTTTT. It is translated as CASSVGATSNEKLFF.

The chain couples TRBV18 to TRBJ1-2; D may be TRBD1 (5 bases). With 3 bases removed from V and 7 bases from J, the gap between germline ends came to 12 bases. CDR1 is KGHSH and CDR2 is LQKENI in the germline V gene. The CDR3 is made up of 13 amino acids. The CDR3 is CASSPFDSSGYTF. CDR3 bases: TGTGCCAGCTCACCTTTCGACAGTTCTGGCTACACCTTC.

This sequence joins TRBV18 and TRBJ2-1, with D unclear. V shed 3 bases and J shed 6 bases, with 18 bases lying between them. This CDR3 has 16 residues. The germline V gene has CDR1 KGHSH and CDR2 LQKENI. The CDR3 sequence is CASSPPWLPAANEQFF. CDR3 DNA sequence: TGTGCCAGCTCACCCCCGTGGTTACCGGCGGCCAATGAGCAGTTCTTC.

The chain carries TRBV7-2 and TRBJ2-7; D unresolved. The CDR3 is 15 amino acids. Germline-derived CDR1 and CDR2 are SGHTA and FQGNSA. Trimming left V 5 bases short and J 0 bases short, with 14 bases between. The CDR3 region has the DNA TGTGCCAGCAGCAAGTACATCACCTCCTCCTACGAGCAGTACTTC. Translated: CASSKYITSSYEQYF.

The rearrangement links TRBV10-3 to TRBJ2-5; TRBD2 is a possible D gene (5 bases). The V gene lost 8 bases and the J gene lost 3 bases, with 13 bases spanning the gap. The CDR3 extends over 13 amino acids. In germline, CDR1 is ENHRY, CDR2 SYGVKD. This CDR3 reads CAIRTRIEETQYF. In DNA, the CDR3 is TGTGCCATCCGGACTCGAATTGAAGAGACCCAGTACTTC.

The chain couples TRBV19 to TRBJ1-5; TRBD1 matches at 7 bases. The CDR3 loop spans 15 amino acids. Germline CDR1 LNHDA, CDR2 SQIVND (reference sequence). Germline trimming cut 6 bases from V and 2 bases from J; bases unmatched to any gene: 7. In DNA, the CDR3 is TGTGCCAGTAGCCCGAGGACAGGCGGCAATCAGCCCCAGCATTTT. The encoded protein is CASSPRTGGNQPQHF.

J is TRBJ1-2 and V is TRBV18; TRBD1 matches at 7 bases. The junction had 3 bases not matched to a gene; V was cut back by 4 bases and J by 4 bases. The CDR3 loop spans 13 amino acids. In germline, CDR1 is KGHSH, CDR2 LQKENI. CDR3: CASSRQGPYGYTF. CDR3 DNA sequence: TGTGCCAGCTCACGACAGGGCCCCTATGGCTACACCTTC.

This clone was recorded only once. The V call is TRBV29-1, the J call TRBJ2-1; 9 positions match TRBD2. The CDR3 has 16 amino acids. J was trimmed by 4 bases and V by 4 bases; bases with no gene match: 11. Germline V lookup: CDR1 SQVTM, CDR2 ANQGSEA. In DNA form, the CDR3 reads TGCAGCGTTGGGGCGATAGCGGGAGAATTGTACAATGAGCAGTTCTTC. Protein: CSVGAIAGELYNEQFF.

The chain links TRBV24-1 to TRBJ2-1, with TRBD2 matching 15 bases. The CDR3 runs 17 residues. The V gene's germline CDR1 is KGHDR and CDR2 SFDVKD. Trimming cost V 4 bases and J 10 bases; bases outside gene matches: 10. DNA of the CDR3: TGTGCCACCAGTGACCCGGGGACTAGCGGGAGGAGAAGGGAGCAGTTCTTC. This translates into CATSDPGTSGRRREQFF.

The chain has TRBV14 and TRBJ1-6; D remains ambiguous. Germline V CDR1 and CDR2: SGHDN, FVKESK. V shed 2 bases and J shed 7 bases, with 9 bases lying between them. This CDR3 contains 14 residues. CDR3 in DNA: TGTGCCAGCAGCCAAAACCTAGAGAATTCACCCCTCCACTTT. Protein product: CASSQNLENSPLHF.

This chain joins TRBV10-3 and TRBJ2-1, with a weak D call TRBD2 (6 bases). The germline V gene encodes CDR1 ENHRY and CDR2 SYGVKD. V lost 7 bases, J lost 8 bases, and 12 bases lay in between. CDR3 size: 12 residues. CDR3 in DNA: TGTGCCATCACCGGGAGCGAGGATGAGCAGTTCTTC. Translating it yields CAITGSEDEQFF.

The chain uses TRBV10-3 and TRBJ2-1, with 7 bases fitting TRBD2. CDR3 length: 14 amino acids. The germline V gene has CDR1 ENHRY and CDR2 SYGVKD. V gave up 8 bases and J gave up 6 bases; unmatched junction bases: 10. CDR3 loop: CAIRGETVLNEQFF. Written as DNA, the CDR3 is TGTGCCATCCGGGGGGAGACAGTTCTCAATGAGCAGTTCTTC.

This rearrangement joins TRBV2 to TRBJ1-5; D unresolved. Trimming left V 5 bases short and J 4 bases short, with 12 bases between. The CDR3 runs to 14 residues. Per germline, CDR1 SNHLY and CDR2 FYNNEI. The CDR3 here is CASSTRRQNQPQHF. Here the CDR3 DNA reads TGTGCCAGCAGTACACGGAGGCAGAATCAGCCCCAGCATTTT.

A single count supports this clone. The chain combines TRBV19 with TRBJ1-5, with D possibly being TRBD1 (6 bases). This CDR3 has 14 amino acids. Germline V gene data show CDR1 as LNHDA and CDR2 as SQIVND (reference sequence). The V end lost 4 bases, the J end lost 6 bases, and 13 bases lay between the germline ends. The CDR3 loop is CASSSAGVVQPQHF. For the CDR3, the DNA is TGTGCCAGTAGTAGCGCAGGGGTGGTTCAGCCCCAGCATTTT.

The V and J genes are TRBV30 and TRBJ1-2, with D tentatively TRBD1 (6 bases). This CDR3 is built from 13 residues. Trimming cost V 4 bases and J 0 bases, with 9 bases left between them. Germline V lookup: CDR1 GTSNPN, CDR2 SVGIG (reference sequence). The CDR3 loop is CAWKGTSNYGYTF. The CDR3 region has the DNA TGTGCCTGGAAAGGGACATCTAACTATGGCTACACCTTC.

The V and J genes are TRBV7-9 and TRBJ1-1; D call uncertain. This CDR3 has 12 amino acids. Germline V gene lookup returns CDR1 SEHNR and CDR2 FQNEAQ (reference sequence). V was cut by 6 bases and J by 3 bases, with 8 bases left in between. The CDR3 DNA is TGTGCCAGCAGAGGAGAATACACTGAAGCTTTCTTT. Protein product: CASRGEYTEAFF. Using reference TRBV7-9 and TRBJ1-1 for the parts outside the CDR3, the full variable domain is DTGVSQNPRHKITKRGQNVTFRCDPISEHNRLYWYRQTLGQGPEFLTYFQNEAQLEKSRLLSDRFSAERPKGSFSTLEIQRTEQGDSAMYLCASRGEYTEAFFGQGTRLTVV.

J is TRBJ2-1 and V is TRBV6-1, with TRBD2 matching 14 bases. The germline CDR1 and CDR2 sequences are MNHNS and SASEGT. The CDR3 extends over 17 amino acids. Unmatched junction bases numbered 2, after V lost 4 bases and J lost 0 bases. Here the CDR3 reads CASSGLAGGGSYNEQFF. The CDR3 nucleotides read TGTGCCAGCAGTGGACTAGCGGGAGGGGGCTCCTACAATGAGCAGTTCTTC.

The CDR3 DNA is TGTGCCAGCAGCAGCTTTGCGGGGGCCTACGAGCAGTACTTC. It specifies CASSSFAGAYEQYF. The chain uses TRBV6-5 and TRBJ2-7, with TRBD2 matching 7 bases. This CDR3 comprises 14 residues. Per the germline V gene, CDR1 is MNHEY and CDR2 is SVGAGI. V shed 6 bases, J shed 2 bases, and the junction held 7 bases outside the gene matches.

V gene TRBV13 combines with J gene TRBJ2-7; TRBD1 is a possible D gene (8 bases). V was trimmed by 4 bases and J by 5 bases, leaving 15 bases between them. The CDR3 has 14 residues. CDR1 and CDR2 from the germline V gene are PRHDT and FYEKMQ (reference sequence). Here the CDR3 reads CASSSWTGRDEQYF. DNA for the CDR3: TGTGCCAGCAGCTCATGGACAGGGAGGGACGAGCAGTACTTC.

This clone was found once. J is TRBJ1-2 and V is TRBV7-2; 8 nucleotides agree with TRBD1. The CDR3 is made up of 13 amino acids. CDR1 and CDR2 (germline): SGHTA, FQGNSA. V lost 1 base and J lost 10; bases outside the gene matches: 5. This chain's CDR3 is CASSLEAGGVYTF. DNA of the CDR3: TGTGCCAGCAGCTTAGAGGCAGGGGGCGTCTACACCTTC.

This clone appeared once. This rearrangement joins TRBV2 to TRBJ2-1; 10 nucleotides match TRBD2. Germline CDR1 is SNHLY and CDR2 is FYNNEI. Unmatched junction bases numbered 5, after V lost 9 bases and J lost 0 bases. This CDR3 has 15 amino acids. The CDR3 bases are TGTGCCAGGAGACTAGCGGGTGCCTCCTACAATGAGCAGTTCTTC. Its protein is CARRLAGASYNEQFF.

This clone has only a few counts. This chain joins TRBV4-1 and TRBJ2-3; D is unresolved. V was shortened by 4 bases and J by 2 bases, with 7 bases between the two germline ends. The CDR3 length is 13 residues. Germline CDR1 and CDR2: MGHRA and YSYEKL. The DNA of the CDR3 is TGCGCCAGCAGCCTTAGAATCACAGATACGCAGTATTTT. The encoded protein is CASSLRITDTQYF.

The chain is built from TRBV19 and TRBJ1-5; 7 nucleotides line up with TRBD1. This CDR3 has 17 residues. The V gene's germline CDR1 is LNHDA and CDR2 SQIVND (reference sequence). Germline trimming cut 2 bases from V and 1 base from J; bases unmatched to any gene: 8. The CDR3 DNA is TGTGCCAGTAGTATACAACGTAAGGGGGCAAGCAATCAGCCCCAGCATTTT. Its translation is CASSIQRKGASNQPQHF.

The CDR3 protein is CASSLAGSYEQYF. In DNA, the CDR3 is TGTGCCAGCAGCTTGGCGGGGTCTTACGAGCAGTACTTC. The chain joins TRBV5-6 to TRBJ2-7; maybe TRBD2 (5 bases). With 0 bases removed from V and 4 bases from J, the gap between germline ends came to 8 bases. CDR1 is SGHDT, CDR2 YYEEEE, per germline. This CDR3 region has 13 residues.